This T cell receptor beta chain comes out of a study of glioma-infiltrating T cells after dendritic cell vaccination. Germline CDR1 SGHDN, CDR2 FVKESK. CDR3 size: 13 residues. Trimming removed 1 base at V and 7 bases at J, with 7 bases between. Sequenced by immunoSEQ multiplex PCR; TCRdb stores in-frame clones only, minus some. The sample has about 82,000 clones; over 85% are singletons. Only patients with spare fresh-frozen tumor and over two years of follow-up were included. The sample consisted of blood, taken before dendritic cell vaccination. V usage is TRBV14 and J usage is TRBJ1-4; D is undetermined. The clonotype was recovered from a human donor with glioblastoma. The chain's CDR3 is CASSQGASEKLFF. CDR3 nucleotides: TGTGCCAGCAGCCAAGGGGCGAGTGAAAAACTGTTTTTT.